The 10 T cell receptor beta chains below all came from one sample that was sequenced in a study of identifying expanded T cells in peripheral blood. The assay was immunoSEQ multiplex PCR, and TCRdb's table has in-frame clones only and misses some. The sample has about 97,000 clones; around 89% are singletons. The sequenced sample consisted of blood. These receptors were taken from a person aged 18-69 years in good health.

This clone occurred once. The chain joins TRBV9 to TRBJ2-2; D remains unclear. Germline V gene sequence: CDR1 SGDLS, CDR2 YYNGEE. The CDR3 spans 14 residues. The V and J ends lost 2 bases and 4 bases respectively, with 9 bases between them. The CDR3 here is CASSVIQSTGELFF. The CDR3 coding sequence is TGTGCCAGCAGCGTCATACAGTCCACCGGGGAGCTGTTTTTT.

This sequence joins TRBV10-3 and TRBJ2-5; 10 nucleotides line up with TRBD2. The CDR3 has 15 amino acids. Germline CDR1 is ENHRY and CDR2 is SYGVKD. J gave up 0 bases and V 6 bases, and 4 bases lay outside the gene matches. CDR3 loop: CAIRDSGGYQETQYF. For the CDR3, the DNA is TGTGCCATCAGGGATAGCGGGGGGTACCAAGAGACCCAGTACTTC.

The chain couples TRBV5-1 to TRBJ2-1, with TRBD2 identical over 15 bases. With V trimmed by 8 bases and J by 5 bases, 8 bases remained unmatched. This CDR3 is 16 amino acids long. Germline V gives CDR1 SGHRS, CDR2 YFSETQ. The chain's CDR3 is CASYIGTSGGNNEQFF. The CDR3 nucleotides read TGCGCCAGTTACATAGGGACTAGCGGGGGGAACAATGAGCAGTTCTTC.

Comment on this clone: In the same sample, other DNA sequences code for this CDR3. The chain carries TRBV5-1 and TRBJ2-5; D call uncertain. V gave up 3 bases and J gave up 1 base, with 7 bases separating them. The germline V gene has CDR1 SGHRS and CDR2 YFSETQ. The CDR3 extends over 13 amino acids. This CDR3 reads CASSYGGQETQYF. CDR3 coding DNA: TGCGCCAGCAGCTACGGCGGCCAAGAGACCCAGTACTTC.

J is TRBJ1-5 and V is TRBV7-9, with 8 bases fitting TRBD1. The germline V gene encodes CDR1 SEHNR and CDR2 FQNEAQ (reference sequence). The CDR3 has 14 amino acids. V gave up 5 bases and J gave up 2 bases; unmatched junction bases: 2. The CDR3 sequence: CASSPGGGNQPQHF. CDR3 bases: TGTGCCAGCAGCCCAGGGGGCGGCAATCAGCCCCAGCATTTT.

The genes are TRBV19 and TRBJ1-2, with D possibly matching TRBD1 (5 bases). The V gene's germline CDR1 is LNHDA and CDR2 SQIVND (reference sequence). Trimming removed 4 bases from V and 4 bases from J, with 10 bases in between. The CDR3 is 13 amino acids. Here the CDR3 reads CASSTPGSYGYTF. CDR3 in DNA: TGTGCCAGTAGTACCCCAGGGTCCTATGGCTACACCTTC.

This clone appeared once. The CDR3 region has the DNA TGTGCCAGCAGTGAAGCGCTTCAGCCTAATCAGCCCCAGCATTTT. Residues: CASSEALQPNQPQHF. This chain uses TRBV2 with TRBJ1-5; D not resolved. This CDR3 is built from 15 residues. Germline V gives CDR1 SNHLY, CDR2 FYNNEI. Trimming shortened V by 0 bases and J by 4 bases, and 10 bases separated the two germline ends.

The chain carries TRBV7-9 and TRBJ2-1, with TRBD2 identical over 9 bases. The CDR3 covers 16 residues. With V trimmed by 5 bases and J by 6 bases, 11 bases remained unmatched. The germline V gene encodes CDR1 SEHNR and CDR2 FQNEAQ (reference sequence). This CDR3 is CASSPVYLAGANEQFF. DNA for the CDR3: TGTGCCAGCAGCCCCGTTTACTTAGCGGGAGCCAATGAGCAGTTCTTC.

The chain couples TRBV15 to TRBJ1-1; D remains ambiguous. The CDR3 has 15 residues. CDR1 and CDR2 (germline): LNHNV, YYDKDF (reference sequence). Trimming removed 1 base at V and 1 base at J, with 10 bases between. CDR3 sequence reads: CATSRGAGENTEAFF. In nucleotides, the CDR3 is TGTGCCACCAGCAGAGGGGCAGGCGAGAACACTGAAGCTTTCTTT.

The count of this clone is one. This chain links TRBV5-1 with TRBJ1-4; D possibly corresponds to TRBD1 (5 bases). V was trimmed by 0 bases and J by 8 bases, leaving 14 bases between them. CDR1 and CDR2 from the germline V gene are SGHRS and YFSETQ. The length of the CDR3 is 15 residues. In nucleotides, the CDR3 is TGCGCCAGCAGCTTGGGGCAGGGAGGATGGGAAAAACTGTTTTTT. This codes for CASSLGQGGWEKLFF.